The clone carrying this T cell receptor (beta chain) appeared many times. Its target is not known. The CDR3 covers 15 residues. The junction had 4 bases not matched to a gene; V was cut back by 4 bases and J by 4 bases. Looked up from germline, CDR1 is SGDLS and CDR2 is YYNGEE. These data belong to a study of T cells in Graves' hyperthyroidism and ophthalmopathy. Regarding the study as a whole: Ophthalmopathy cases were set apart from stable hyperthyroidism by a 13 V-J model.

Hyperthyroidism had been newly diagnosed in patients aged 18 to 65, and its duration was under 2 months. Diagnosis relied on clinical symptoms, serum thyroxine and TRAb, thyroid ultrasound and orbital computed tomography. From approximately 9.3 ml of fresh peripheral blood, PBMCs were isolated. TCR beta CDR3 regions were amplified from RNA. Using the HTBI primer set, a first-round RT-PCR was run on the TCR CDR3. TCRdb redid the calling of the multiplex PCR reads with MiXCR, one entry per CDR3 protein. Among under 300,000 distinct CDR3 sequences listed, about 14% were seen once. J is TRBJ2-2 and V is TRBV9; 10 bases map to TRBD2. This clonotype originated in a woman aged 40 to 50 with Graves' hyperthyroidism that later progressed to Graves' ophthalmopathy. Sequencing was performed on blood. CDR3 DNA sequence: TGTGCCAGCAGCCTTCGGACTAGCGGCACCGGGGAGCTGTTTTTT. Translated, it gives CASSLRTSGTGELFF.